This TCR beta chain was obtained from a study of cytomegalovirus exposure and HLA in healthy donors. Only in-frame clones appear in the TCRdb table, and some are missing; sequencing was by immunoSEQ multiplex PCR. The table includes some 200,000 clones, 90% to 95% detected once. The V gene lost 5 bases and the J gene lost 4 bases, with 11 bases spanning the gap. From germline, CDR1 is SGHAT and CDR2 FQNNGV. The CDR3 extends over 13 amino acids. There are a few counts of this clone. The chain combines TRBV11-2 with TRBJ1-2; D gene uncertain. The sequenced sample was PBMCs. This receptor was obtained from a young woman in good health and CMV-seronegative. The CDR3 region is CASSPNGVYGYTF. Written as DNA, the CDR3 is TGTGCCAGCAGCCCCAACGGGGTCTATGGCTACACCTTC.